This T cell receptor (beta chain) originates from a study of blood T cell repertoires in COVID-19. About the study: COVID-19 samples from acute and convalescent phases originated in the United States, Italy and Spain. T cells, B-cell-depleted T cells, or PBMCs provided the cDNA or gDNA that served as material.

With 3 bases clipped from V and 7 bases from J, the junction kept 8 bases outside the gene matches. This CDR3 is built from 14 residues. Germline CDR1 and CDR2: SQVTM and ANQGSEA. In the original analysis: Scientists estimated how many nucleated cells there were by amplifying reference gene primers. Method: immunoSEQ multiplex PCR; TCRdb's copy keeps in-frame clones and lacks some. V, J and clone size were drawn from that table, and D and trimming were deduced from the DNA. The sample carries over 130,000 clones, about four fifths recorded once. The source of this sequence is a woman aged 60-70 years with acute or convalescent COVID-19. The specimen sequenced was peripheral blood. V and J are TRBV29-1 and TRBJ2-1, with TRBD1 matching 8 bases. The CDR3: CSVESGQGGNEQFF. As DNA, the CDR3 is TGCAGCGTTGAGTCTGGACAGGGTGGGAATGAGCAGTTCTTC.